This T cell receptor beta chain originates from a study of blood T cell repertoires in COVID-19. At the level of the study: Sources were T cells, B-cell-depleted T cells, or PBMCs; the material itself was cDNA or gDNA.

The CDR3 is 14 amino acids. Germline loops: CDR1 MNHEY, CDR2 SVGAGI. Trimming took 1 base from V and 4 from J, leaving 10 bases between them. In the original processing: The assay estimated nucleated cells by amplifying reference gene primers. Produced via immunoSEQ multiplex PCR; TCRdb's table is partial and in-frame only. The V and J calls and clone size were taken over from that table, and D and trimming were inferred from the DNA. This repertoire shows roughly 26,000 clones, 82% found once; its top ten account for around 32%. V usage is TRBV6-5 and J usage is TRBJ1-1; D is perhaps TRBD1 (5 bases). The source material was peripheral blood. The TCR comes from a human donor in a cohort sampled during active COVID-19. The CDR3 DNA is TGTGCCAGCAGTTACTTAACAGGACGCACTGAAGCTTTCTTT. It is translated as CASSYLTGRTEAFF.